Listed below are T cell receptor beta chains from one sample, sequenced in a study of CD8 T cells in ankylosing spondylitis. Via MiXCR, TCRdb re-called the 5' RACE reads, giving one row per CDR3 protein. Seen here are roughly 370,000 distinct CDR3 sequences, 20% to 25% observed once, and the top ten hold roughly a sixth. The specimen sequenced was blood, either unsorted or a sorted T cell fraction (not recorded which). Receptor source: a male donor with ankylosing spondylitis. The conserved cysteine and the conserved F or W are not part of the CDR3 here.

cdr3_aa: SAAGLLGDNEQF
v_call: TRBV29-1

cdr3_aa: ASRLDRNTGELF
v_call: TRBV6-1

cdr3_aa: ASSLALGGQPQH
v_call: TRBV12-3/TRBV12-4

cdr3_aa: AISGGQGIYNEQF
v_call: TRBV10-3

cdr3_aa: ASSLGLAVPYEQY
v_call: TRBV5-1

cdr3_aa: SGGSYEQY
v_call: TRBV20-1

cdr3_aa: SVLWLAGDKDTQY
v_call: TRBV29-1

cdr3_aa: ASIGGIRNIQY
v_call: TRBV6-1

cdr3_aa: ASSIRRASYEQY
v_call: TRBV19

cdr3_aa: ASSRDRTGNTIY
v_call: TRBV10-1

cdr3_aa: ASSFRIETF
v_call: TRBV12-3/TRBV12-4

cdr3_aa: ASSLETGRNEQF
v_call: TRBV11-3

cdr3_aa: ASSYGTGESGYT
v_call: TRBV6-2/TRBV6-3

cdr3_aa: ASSQSLAGEGETQY
v_call: TRBV4-1

cdr3_aa: SARGRAGRNEQY
v_call: TRBV20-1

cdr3_aa: ASSFYTAGYEQY
v_call: TRBV5-1

cdr3_aa: ASSLAAGRIYEQY
v_call: TRBV7-2

cdr3_aa: ASSQYTEAF
v_call: TRBV14

cdr3_aa: ASSPPGQGADTQY
v_call: TRBV7-9

cdr3_aa: ASSYGGIGNTIY
v_call: TRBV6-5

cdr3_aa: ASSSNTPRRGADTQY
v_call: TRBV5-1

cdr3_aa: ASSSGTLGEQY
v_call: TRBV4-1

cdr3_aa: SAHGTSGSAGGQF
v_call: TRBV20-1

cdr3_aa: SVLRAWEGGEKLF
v_call: TRBV29-1

cdr3_aa: ASSWQLTVSTDTQY
v_call: TRBV5-1

cdr3_aa: SVEVAQGYEQY
v_call: TRBV29-1

cdr3_aa: ASSSLGYEQF
v_call: TRBV4-1

cdr3_aa: ASSELVAYEQY
v_call: TRBV2

cdr3_aa: SAPPPRGGARNEQF
v_call: TRBV20-1

cdr3_aa: ASSLEAGSNSPLH
v_call: TRBV12-3/TRBV12-4

cdr3_aa: ASSLVSGANVLT
v_call: TRBV5-1

cdr3_aa: ASSLANQKETQY
v_call: TRBV5-1

cdr3_aa: ASSRGLALYNEQF
v_call: TRBV5-1

cdr3_aa: ATSRDTSGRRADTQY
v_call: TRBV15

cdr3_aa: ASSLGLAGAFVY
v_call: TRBV12-3/TRBV12-4

cdr3_aa: ASSYPGLQQY
v_call: TRBV6-2/TRBV6-3

cdr3_aa: ASSLPITGELF
v_call: TRBV7-6

cdr3_aa: ASSTGTSGRGGSYNEQF
v_call: TRBV7-3

cdr3_aa: ASTYGGRANTEAF
v_call: TRBV12-3/TRBV12-4

cdr3_aa: AISGGRQTQY
v_call: TRBV10-3

cdr3_aa: ASSLEGTGDNYEQY
v_call: TRBV7-2

cdr3_aa: ASRREGVEDTQY
v_call: TRBV19

cdr3_aa: ASSKGQDRGENEQF
v_call: TRBV21-1

cdr3_aa: SVDVGYSYNEQF
v_call: TRBV29-1

cdr3_aa: ASSLEGEIGREQY
v_call: TRBV7-9

cdr3_aa: ASSVNGQGRGGELF
v_call: TRBV5-1

cdr3_aa: ASNPRGDSFSGANVLT
v_call: TRBV5-1

cdr3_aa: ASSGRGRLQETQY
v_call: TRBV9

cdr3_aa: ASSLVLTSSTYNEQF
v_call: TRBV7-6

cdr3_aa: ASSQVSGSALIGLAKNIQY
v_call: TRBV4-1

cdr3_aa: ASSQAWTSGTYEQY
v_call: TRBV3-1

cdr3_aa: SALGREGYEQY
v_call: TRBV20-1

cdr3_aa: ASSVESTRSYNEQF
v_call: TRBV9

cdr3_aa: ASSLAGGTETQY
v_call: TRBV7-9

cdr3_aa: SSPGRSGDTEAF
v_call: TRBV29-1

cdr3_aa: ASSLRRITDTQY
v_call: TRBV11-2

cdr3_aa: SARDRRLLRRGQF
v_call: TRBV20-1

cdr3_aa: SVGGGTGSYEQY
v_call: TRBV29-1

cdr3_aa: ASSPTGGTIPSYNEQF
v_call: TRBV28